These 32 T cell receptor beta chains share one sample of origin, sequenced in a study of molecular identifiers for immune sequencing clone quantification. TCRdb re-derived calls from the PCR reads in MiXCR, one entry per CDR3 protein. Among over 550,000 distinct CDR3 sequences listed, about 25% were seen once. Input material: naive CD8+ T cells from blood, with Jurkat cell RNA spiked in. The subset was: FACS-sorted CD8+CD4-CCR7+CD45RA+ naive T cells. These receptors were obtained from a human donor in good health. Some libraries in this study had Jurkat cell RNA spiked in.

The CDR3 region is CASSDKGPYEQYF. The CDR3 coding sequence is TGTGCCAGCAGTGACAAGGGGCCCTACGAGCAGTACTTC. The chain couples TRBV12-3 or TRBV12-4 to TRBJ2-7, with D possibly matching TRBD1 (5 bases). Trimming cost V 5 bases and J 2 bases, with 10 bases left between them. The CDR3 runs to 13 residues.

V gene TRBV7-2 combines with J gene TRBJ2-7; D could derive from TRBD1 or TRBD2 (6 bases each). Trimming pared 5 bases from V and 3 bases from J, leaving 14 bases between. CDR3 length equals 14 residues. CDR1 and CDR2 from the germline V gene are SGHTA and FQGNSA. The CDR3 reads CASSIGRGRYEQYF. CDR3 DNA: TGTGCCAGCAGCATCGGACGGGGGCGCTACGAGCAGTACTTC.

J is TRBJ1-2 and V is TRBV11-2; D ambiguous. The CDR3 sequence is 14 residues long. Per the germline V gene, CDR1 is SGHAT and CDR2 is FQNNGV. Trimming took 7 bases from V and 8 from J, leaving 20 bases between them. The CDR3 coding sequence is TGTGCCAGCAACACGGTCCCGGGAGGTGAAGGCTACACCTTC. Translation gives CASNTVPGGEGYTF.

This clonotype appeared a few times. This chain joins TRBV9 and TRBJ2-5, with D hard to call. The CDR3 runs 15 residues. Germline V gene sequence: CDR1 SGDLS, CDR2 YYNGEE. Deletions cut 1 base from V and 1 base from J, with 11 bases between. The CDR3 DNA reads as TGTGCCAGCAGCGTATCAAAATCGTTCCAAGAGACCCAGTACTTC. Its protein is CASSVSKSFQETQYF.

J is TRBJ1-5 and V is TRBV10-2; D remains unclear. V shed 4 bases and J shed 5 bases, with 12 bases lying between them. Germline-derived CDR1 and CDR2 are WSHSY and SAAADI. The length of the CDR3 is 14 residues. The CDR3 bases are TGCGCCAGCAGTGGGGTAGGACGGGATCAGCCCCAGCATTTT. This translates into CASSGVGRDQPQHF.

Only a few counts were recorded for this clonotype. The chain combines TRBV13 with TRBJ2-1, with 12 bases aligning to TRBD2. This CDR3 has 14 residues. Germline V CDR1 and CDR2: PRHDT, FYEKMQ (reference sequence). Trimming at V came to 9 bases and at J to 6 bases, leaving 6 bases not matched to a gene. The CDR3 region is CASTSGGPGNEQFF. The DNA for the CDR3 is TGTGCCAGTACTAGCGGGGGGCCGGGCAATGAGCAGTTCTTC.

The V gene is TRBV6-5, the J gene TRBJ2-7; D is uncertain. The CDR3 is 18 amino acids. Germline-derived CDR1 and CDR2 are MNHEY and SVGAGI. Trimming removed 0 bases at V and 3 bases at J, with 21 bases between. For the CDR3, the DNA is TGTGCCAGCAGTTACTCGAAGGGCCCACACACCGGGCACTACGAGCAGTACTTC. Encoded protein: CASSYSKGPHTGHYEQYF.

On this clonotype itself: A single base separates this from a much larger clone, so it may be a read error. The chain employs TRBV29-1 and TRBJ1-1, with TRBD1 as a possible D gene (5 bases). This CDR3 contains 16 residues. The germline V gene encodes CDR1 SQVTM and CDR2 ANQGSEA. V was pared by 7 bases and J by 1 base, with 22 bases between. As DNA, the CDR3 is TGCAGCGGAGAAACAGGAGCTTCGTATTGGAACACTGAAGCTTTCTTT. Translated, it gives CSGETGASYWNTEAFF.

CDR3 in DNA: TGTGCCAGCAGTTACTCGCCTCCCGGACCGGGGATAAATTCCCTCCACTTT. The encoded protein is CASSYSPPGPGINSLHF. The rearrangement joins TRBV6-5 to TRBJ1-6; D not certain. With 0 bases removed from V and 14 bases from J, the gap between germline ends came to 23 bases. CDR1 and CDR2 from the germline V gene are MNHEY and SVGAGI. This CDR3 region has 17 residues.

This clonotype has ten or more counts. The V and J genes are TRBV29-1 and TRBJ2-1; maybe TRBD2 (6 bases). Germline V gene sequence: CDR1 SQVTM, CDR2 ANQGSEA. V gave up 0 bases and J gave up 4 bases, with 10 bases separating them. This CDR3 has 14 residues. The CDR3 bases are TGCAGCGTTGAAGACGTGCGGGGTTACAATGAGCAGTTCTTC. Encoded protein: CSVEDVRGYNEQFF.

In its sample, this clonotype was seen a few times. The chain employs TRBV9 and TRBJ2-6; no reliable D call. Trimming took off 4 bases at V and 4 bases at J, with 15 bases between the two ends. Germline V lookup: CDR1 SGDLS, CDR2 YYNGEE. This CDR3 region has 16 residues. The chain's CDR3 is CASSLGTPSGANVLTF. For the CDR3, the DNA is TGTGCCAGCAGCCTGGGTACACCCTCCGGGGCCAACGTCCTGACTTTC. The full variable domain, with the rest looked up from reference TRBV9 and TRBJ2-6, is DSGVTQTPKHLITATGQRVTLRCSPRSGDLSVYWYQQSLDQGLQFLIQYYNGEERAKGNILERFSAQQFPDLHSELNLSSLELGDSALYFCASSLGTPSGANVLTFGAGSRLTVL.

The CDR3 bases are TGTGCCAGCAGTTACCTCGGCGGGGACCAAGAGACCCAGTACTTC. Translated: CASSYLGGDQETQYF. The V call is TRBV6-2 or TRBV6-3, the J call TRBJ2-5, with D possibly matching TRBD2 (6 bases). V lost 2 bases to trimming and J lost 0 bases, with 10 bases between them. The germline CDR1 and CDR2 sequences are MNHEY and SVGEGT. This CDR3 spans 15 amino acids.

There are many counts of this clonotype. The J gene is TRBJ2-3, the V gene TRBV7-2; D is perhaps TRBD1 or TRBD2 (5 bases each). This CDR3 is built from 14 residues. The germline V gene has CDR1 SGHTA and CDR2 FQGNSA. The V and J ends lost 4 bases and 1 base respectively, with 9 bases between them. Here the CDR3 reads CASSWDLGTDTQYF. The DNA of the CDR3 is TGTGCCAGCAGCTGGGACCTCGGCACAGATACGCAGTATTTT.

The V gene is TRBV5-6, the J gene TRBJ1-2; D gene ambiguous. Germline CDR1 is SGHDT and CDR2 is YYEEEE. V shed 0 bases and J shed 2 bases, with 14 bases lying between them. The CDR3 length is 16 residues. CDR3 region: CASSLVTFQQNYGYTF. CDR3 coding DNA: TGTGCCAGCAGCTTGGTTACCTTCCAACAAAACTATGGCTACACCTTC.

This clonotype showed up just a few times. The chain links TRBV27 to TRBJ2-2; 7 bases match TRBD1. The CDR3 sequence is 16 residues long. The V gene end was trimmed by 4 bases and the J gene end by 1 base; junction bases not matched to a gene: 6. Germline V gives CDR1 MNHEY, CDR2 SMNVEV (reference sequence). Here the CDR3 reads CASSSTGAVNTGELFF. The CDR3, as DNA: TGTGCCAGCAGTTCTACAGGGGCCGTGAACACCGGGGAGCTGTTTTTT.

The chain couples TRBV28 to TRBJ2-5; no definite D call. This CDR3 has 12 residues. Trimming removed 10 bases at V and 2 bases at J, with 11 bases between. Germline lookup yields CDR1 MDHEN and CDR2 SYDVKM. The CDR3 region has the DNA TGTGCCACGATAGGGCGGCAAGAGACCCAGTACTTC. Its protein product is CATIGRQETQYF.

Of note for this clonotype: This may be a read error: a much more frequent sequence differs by one nucleotide. The chain joins TRBV5-4 to TRBJ2-3, with D possibly TRBD2 on 6 matching bases. This CDR3 has 18 residues. Germline-derived CDR1 and CDR2 are SGHNT and YYREEE (reference sequence). DNA for the CDR3: TGTGCCAGCAGCCGTCTTGCGGTTAGCGGATTCAACACAGATATGCAGTATTTT. It translates to CASSRLAVSGFNTDMQYF.

With respect to this clonotype: Possible read error: a much larger clone is one base away. CDR3 DNA sequence: TGTGCCAGCAGCACCGGGATTTCACTCACAGATACGCGGTATTTT. This encodes CASSTGISLTDTRYF. The chain links TRBV5-3 to TRBJ2-3; tentatively, D is TRBD2 (5 bases). TRBV5-3 has ORF status, its function being uncertain. This CDR3 contains 15 residues.

Ten or more counts support this clonotype. J is TRBJ2-2 and V is TRBV5-8; TRBD2 matches 7 bases. The CDR3 sequence is 17 residues long. Germline CDR1 and CDR2: SGHTS and YDEGEE. Losses at the gene ends were 4 bases for V and 7 bases for J; bases not matched to a gene: 16. The CDR3 DNA follows: TGTGCCAGCAGCCACGACTTTCTGGCGGGAGATCACGGGGAGCTGTTTTTT. Translation gives CASSHDFLAGDHGELFF.

This clonotype was found many times. This chain connects TRBV6-5 to TRBJ2-1; D unresolved. V was cut by 6 bases and J by 0 bases, with 18 bases left in between. Germline CDR1 reads MNHEY; CDR2 reads SVGAGI. This CDR3 comprises 17 residues. DNA for the CDR3: TGTGCCAGCAGCCCTAGTCTCCCGGAGAGCTCCTACAATGAGCAGTTCTTC. This translates into CASSPSLPESSYNEQFF.

There are many counts of this clonotype. The chain carries TRBV24-1 and TRBJ2-3, with 10 bases aligning to TRBD1. This CDR3 has 14 amino acids. The junction had 3 bases not matched to a gene; V was cut back by 8 bases and J by 2 bases. From germline, CDR1 is KGHDR and CDR2 SFDVKD. DNA for the CDR3: TGTGCCACCACCGGACAGGGGGTCACAGATACGCAGTATTTT. Amino acids: CATTGQGVTDTQYF.

As to this clonotype: A read error is possible here, since a much larger clone lies one base away. The V and J genes are TRBV7-2 and TRBJ2-3, with TRBD2 matching 11 bases. Trimming at V came to 2 bases and at J to 10 bases, leaving 11 bases not matched to a gene. The germline V gene encodes CDR1 SGHTA and CDR2 FQGNSA. The length of the CDR3 is 16 residues. CDR3 residues: CASSLTTSGIWDAQYF. DNA of the CDR3: TGTGCCAGCAGCTTAACGACTAGCGGGATATGGGATGCGCAGTATTTT. Combining the CDR3 with reference TRBV7-2 and TRBJ2-3 gives the whole variable domain GAGVSQSPSNKVTEKGKDVELRCDPISGHTALYWYRQSLGQGLEFLIYFQGNSAPDKSGLPSDRFSAERTGGSVSTLTIQRTQQEDSAVYLCASSLTTSGIWDAQYFGPGTRLTVL.

As regards this clonotype: It may be a read error: a sequence one base away is much more abundant. Here the CDR3 omits its conserved ending phenylalanine or tryptophan, so a read error is the likely source. This rearrangement joins TRBV30 to TRBJ1-5; D call uncertain. Germline V CDR1 and CDR2: GTSNPN, SVGIG (reference sequence). Trimming left V 2 bases short and J 2 bases short, with 10 bases between. The CDR3 contains 14 residues. In DNA, the CDR3 is TGTGCCTGGAGTAGAGGGTCGGGCAATCAGCCCCAGCATATT. Translation gives CAWSRGSGNQPQHI.

The rearrangement uses TRBV24-1 and TRBJ2-5; possibly TRBD1 for D (5 bases). Germline V CDR1 and CDR2: KGHDR, SFDVKD. V lost 4 bases, J lost 2 bases, and 13 bases lay in between. CDR3 length: 15 residues. The CDR3 spells CATSDLWKGQETQYF. The CDR3 DNA reads TGTGCCACCAGTGACCTCTGGAAGGGGCAAGAGACCCAGTACTTC.

With respect to this clonotype: A much larger clone sits a single nucleotide away, making a read error possible. This CDR3 is missing its conserved last phenylalanine or tryptophan, likely due to a read error. The chain carries TRBV30 and TRBJ2-7, with D unresolved. The CDR3 has 12 amino acids. The V gene's germline CDR1 is GTSNPN and CDR2 SVGIG (reference sequence). Trimming removed 2 bases from V and 5 bases from J, with 10 bases in between. DNA of the CDR3: TGTGCCTGGAGTTTATTGCTGGACGAGCAGTACTCC. The encoded protein is CAWSLLLDEQYS.

This clonotype was seen only a few times. The chain couples TRBV10-3 to TRBJ2-1; 7 nucleotides agree with TRBD2. The CDR3 has 11 residues. The V gene end was trimmed by 8 bases and the J gene end by 8 bases; junction bases not matched to a gene: 3. Looked up from germline, CDR1 is ENHRY and CDR2 is SYGVKD. The CDR3 is CAILGGDEQFF. CDR3 DNA sequence: TGTGCCATCTTGGGGGGGGATGAGCAGTTCTTC.

As concerns this clonotype: This is likely a read error, given that the CDR3 carries no conserved phenylalanine or tryptophan at its end. The chain has TRBV4-1 and TRBJ2-7; TRBD1 might be the D (6 bases). CDR3 size: 15 residues. The germline gives CDR1 MGHRA, CDR2 YSYEKL. The CDR3 DNA reads TGCGCCAGCAGTCAAGATCATCTAGGGGGCTACGAGCAGTACCTC. Encoded protein: CASSQDHLGGYEQYL.

V gene TRBV27 combines with J gene TRBJ2-1; 9 positions match TRBD2. Germline V gives CDR1 MNHEY, CDR2 SMNVEV (reference sequence). V dropped 6 bases and J dropped 4; count of bases not matched to a gene: 7. This CDR3 region has 15 residues. The CDR3: CASRHSGSTYNEQFF. The DNA for the CDR3 is TGTGCCAGCAGACATAGCGGGAGTACGTACAATGAGCAGTTCTTC.

There are many counts of this clonotype. The chain has TRBV7-9 and TRBJ2-7, with D uncertain. The V gene lost 5 bases and the J gene lost 6 bases, with 11 bases spanning the gap. CDR1 is SEHNR, CDR2 FQNEAQ, per germline (reference sequence). This CDR3 region has 12 residues. CDR3 DNA sequence: TGTGCCAGCAGCCACGAGCCCCCCGAGCAGTACTTC. This sequence encodes CASSHEPPEQYF.

This chain uses TRBV4-2 with TRBJ1-6, with no clear D. Germline V gene lookup returns CDR1 LGHNA and CDR2 YNFKEQ. The CDR3 covers 12 residues. V was cut by 4 bases and J by 10 bases, with 8 bases left in between. The chain's CDR3 is CASSPPGSPLHF. Here the CDR3 DNA reads TGTGCCAGCAGCCCCCCGGGCTCACCCCTCCACTTT.

The DNA of the CDR3 is TGTGCCAGCAGTCTGACCTCTGAGGGGAGGTATCGGCAGCCCCAGCATTTT. Its translation is CASSLTSEGRYRQPQHF. This chain joins TRBV28 and TRBJ1-5, with a tentative D call TRBD1 (5 bases). From germline, CDR1 is MDHEN and CDR2 SYDVKM. V lost 5 bases and J lost 7, with 24 bases in between. The CDR3 extends over 17 amino acids.

This clonotype appeared once. V gene TRBV12-3 or TRBV12-4 combines with J gene TRBJ2-5, with TRBD2 matching 14 bases. The CDR3 contains 14 residues. Unmatched junction bases numbered 7, after V lost 5 bases and J lost 11 bases. Here the CDR3 DNA reads TGTGCCAGCAGTACGGGACTAGCGGGAGAGCCTCAGTACTTC. Translating it yields CASSTGLAGEPQYF.